These 13 T cell receptor beta chains came from one sample sequenced in a study of regulatory T cells in long-lasting Graves disease. iRepertoire HTBI primers and Arm-PCR of CDR3 regions built TCR beta libraries. Via MiXCR, TCRdb re-called the multiplex PCR reads, giving one row per CDR3 protein. This sample yields fewer than 450,000 distinct CDR3 sequences, of which under 25% are seen a single time; about a fifth belongs to the top ten. The time point denotes: persistent/refractory GD, antithyroid drugs over 5 years with positive TRAb. Preparation of the TCR library used RNA extracted from PBMCs. The input for sequencing was peripheral blood mononuclear cells (PBMCs), taken when the disease was refractory, from a patient treated with antithyroid drugs. All receptors derive from a female donor with Graves disease.

This clonotype was counted a few times. Possible read error: a much larger clone is one base away. This rearrangement joins TRBV11-2 to TRBJ2-7, with 10 bases lining up with TRBD2. Germline assignment: CDR1 SGHAT and CDR2 FQNNGV. The CDR3 contains 15 residues. The CDR3 loop is CAGSLGLAGDHEQYF. Written as DNA, the CDR3 is TGTGCCGGCAGCTTAGGCCTAGCGGGAGACCACGAGCAGTACTTC. The full variable domain, rest sourced from reference TRBV11-2 and TRBJ2-7, is EAGVAQSPRYKIIEKRQSVAFWCNPISGHATLYWYQQILGQGPKLLIQFQNNGVVDDSQLPKDRFSAERLKGVDSTLKIQPAKLEDSAVYLCAGSLGLAGDHEQYFGPGTRLTVT.

J is TRBJ2-5 and V is TRBV20-1; 13 nucleotides align to TRBD2. The CDR3 length is 14 residues. V gave up 5 bases and J gave up 9 bases; unmatched junction bases: 9. The V gene's germline CDR1 is DFQATT and CDR2 SNEGSKA (reference sequence). Here the CDR3 reads CSADPGLAGTAQYF. The CDR3 DNA is TGCAGTGCTGATCCGGGACTAGCGGGAACGGCCCAGTACTTC.

Many counts were recorded for this clonotype. The gene calls are TRBV12-3 or TRBV12-4 and TRBJ1-6; TRBD1 agrees at 9 bases. The CDR3 has 17 residues. The junction had 9 bases not matched to a gene; V was cut back by 2 bases and J by 7 bases. The DNA of the CDR3 is TGTGCCAGCAGTTTACAAGGGACAGGGCTCCCAAATTCACCCCTCCACTTT. Protein sequence: CASSLQGTGLPNSPLHF.

The rearrangement uses TRBV10-3 and TRBJ1-4; no reliable D call. The CDR3 extends over 13 amino acids. The ends were cut back, 7 bases at V and 7 bases at J, with 13 bases in the middle. Germline values: CDR1 ENHRY, CDR2 SYGVKD. The CDR3 here is CAITAGDGEKLFF. Written as DNA, the CDR3 is TGTGCCATCACGGCAGGTGATGGTGAAAAACTGTTTTTT.

The rearrangement uses TRBV9 and TRBJ1-1; weak D call: TRBD1 (5 bases). V lost 0 bases, J lost 0 bases, and 9 bases lay in between. CDR3 size: 15 residues. Per the germline V gene, CDR1 is SGDLS and CDR2 is YYNGEE. The CDR3 coding sequence is TGTGCCAGCAGCGTAGCGGCAGGGATGAACACTGAAGCTTTCTTT. This translates into CASSVAAGMNTEAFF.

This chain uses TRBV19 with TRBJ1-1; TRBD1 is a possible D gene (6 bases). CDR3 size: 16 residues. V shed 7 bases and J shed 0 bases, with 18 bases lying between them. Germline loops: CDR1 LNHDA, CDR2 SQIVND (reference sequence). The CDR3 DNA sequence: TGTGCCAGTACCATGGGCCACGGGGGGCTGAACACTGAAGCTTTCTTT. As protein: CASTMGHGGLNTEAFF.

The chain links TRBV4-3 to TRBJ1-1; D not certain. Germline loops: CDR1 LGHNA, CDR2 YSLEER. Trimming took off 1 base at V and 1 base at J, with 16 bases between the two ends. There are 17 residues in the CDR3. CDR3 sequence: CASSQAYYADSNTEAFF. The DNA for the CDR3 is TGCGCCAGCAGCCAAGCTTATTACGCAGATTCGAACACTGAAGCTTTCTTT.

This clonotype was recorded at least ten times. V and J are TRBV3-1 and TRBJ1-5, with TRBD1 identical over 7 bases. The CDR3 is made up of 15 amino acids. Per germline, CDR1 LGHDT and CDR2 YNNKEL (reference sequence). The V and J ends lost 2 bases and 2 bases, in that order; junction bases with no gene match: 3. DNA of the CDR3: TGTGCCAGCAGCCAACGACAGGGAGGCAATCAGCCCCAGCATTTT. Protein sequence: CASSQRQGGNQPQHF.

This clonotype was observed at least ten times. The rearrangement uses TRBV7-2 and TRBJ2-5; D is undetermined. Trimming removed 5 bases from V and 13 bases from J, with 23 bases in between. Per germline, CDR1 SGHTA and CDR2 FQGNSA. CDR3 size: 14 residues. The CDR3 protein is CASSQVASLAPPYF. CDR3 nucleotides: TGTGCCAGCAGCCAAGTGGCCTCCCTTGCCCCTCCGTACTTC. The entire variable domain, with the rest obtained from reference TRBV7-2 and TRBJ2-5, is as follows: GAGVSQSPSNKVTEKGKDVELRCDPISGHTALYWYRQSLGQGLEFLIYFQGNSAPDKSGLPSDRFSAERTGGSVSTLTIQRTQQEDSAVYLCASSQVASLAPPYFGPGTRLLVL.

This clonotype appeared a few times. The V call is TRBV3-1, the J call TRBJ2-2; 8 nucleotides align to TRBD2. V lost 1 base, J lost 3 bases, and 7 bases stayed unmatched. Germline-derived CDR1 and CDR2 are LGHDT and YNNKEL (reference sequence). The CDR3 spans 17 residues. In nucleotides, the CDR3 is TGTGCCAGCAGCCAAGTACCGGGACTAGGATACACCGGGGAGCTGTTTTTT. This encodes CASSQVPGLGYTGELFF.

The chain links TRBV18 to TRBJ1-1; 7 bases map to TRBD1. The germline V gene encodes CDR1 KGHSH and CDR2 LQKENI. V was pared by 3 bases and J by 0 bases, with 4 bases of the junction left unmatched. The CDR3 is 15 amino acids. This CDR3 reads CASSPMTGMNTEAFF. CDR3 sequence (DNA): TGTGCCAGCTCACCCATGACAGGGATGAACACTGAAGCTTTCTTT.

This rearrangement joins TRBV28 to TRBJ2-1; no clear D. V was cut by 2 bases and J by 10 bases, with 3 bases left in between. The CDR3 contains 10 residues. Germline V gene data show CDR1 as MDHEN and CDR2 as SYDVKM. The CDR3 here is CASSLGEQFF. CDR3 nucleotide sequence: TGTGCCAGCAGTTTAGGGGAGCAGTTCTTC.

This clonotype was observed a handful of times. The chain uses TRBV18 and TRBJ1-5, with 10 bases aligning to TRBD1. Unmatched junction bases numbered 5, after V lost 4 bases and J lost 5 bases. The CDR3 has 15 amino acids. Germline V gene data show CDR1 as KGHSH and CDR2 as LQKENI. This CDR3 is CASSHDGQGDQPQHF. The CDR3 bases are TGTGCCAGCTCACACGACGGACAGGGGGATCAGCCCCAGCATTTT. Full variable domain (outside the CDR3, taken from reference TRBV18 and TRBJ1-5): NAGVMQNPRHLVRRRGQEARLRCSPMKGHSHVYWYRQLPEEGLKFMVYLQKENIIDESGMPKERFSAEFPKEGPSILRIQQVVRGDSAAYFCASSHDGQGDQPQHFGDGTRLSIL.